A single sample gave rise to the 20 T cell receptor beta chains below, sequenced in a study of blood T cell repertoires in COVID-19. Assay: immunoSEQ multiplex PCR; the TCRdb copy retains only in-frame clones and omits some. The top ten hold 18% of the sample, which has around 200,000 clones, roughly 85% seen once. The source material was PBMCs or T cells enriched from blood (not recorded which). The source is a man aged 35 to 55 who had recovered from COVID-19.

V usage is TRBV4-2 and J usage is TRBJ2-1; 8 bases align to TRBD2. Trimming removed 1 base from V and 4 bases from J; junction bases left unmatched: 6. The CDR3 length is 16 residues. Germline loops: CDR1 LGHNA, CDR2 YNFKEQ. CDR3 protein: CASSQVSGSPYNEQFF. The CDR3 DNA follows: TGTGCCAGCAGCCAAGTGAGCGGGAGCCCTTACAATGAGCAGTTCTTC.

CDR3 protein: CASISRTRDYEQYF. CDR3 DNA: TGTGCCAGCATAAGCAGGACTAGAGACTACGAGCAGTACTTC. This chain joins TRBV6-4 and TRBJ2-7; 7 bases agree with TRBD2. Germline V lookup: CDR1 MRHNA, CDR2 SNTAGT. This CDR3 region has 14 residues. V was pared by 7 bases and J by 3 bases, with 9 bases of the junction left unmatched.

The chain carries TRBV7-9 and TRBJ2-7, with D possibly matching TRBD1 (5 bases). Trimming cost V 5 bases and J 5 bases, with 13 bases left between them. CDR3 length: 13 amino acids. The V gene's germline CDR1 is SEHNR and CDR2 FQNEAQ (reference sequence). The CDR3 nucleotides are TGTGCCAGCAGCCTCGGACAAATCGACGAGCAGTACTTC. Amino acids: CASSLGQIDEQYF.

The chain recombines TRBV11-2 with TRBJ2-7; 10 nucleotides line up with TRBD1. Germline V gene lookup returns CDR1 SGHAT and CDR2 FQNNGV. This CDR3 region has 14 residues. V trimming: 1 base; J trimming: 5 bases; junction bases outside the gene matches: 2. As DNA, the CDR3 is TGTGCCAGCAGCTTAGGTGGGACAGGGGACGAGCAGTACTTC. This translates into CASSLGGTGDEQYF.

V and J are TRBV12-3 or TRBV12-4 and TRBJ1-1; tentative D call: TRBD1 (6 bases). The CDR3 runs 13 residues. The V and J ends lost 4 bases and 1 base respectively, with 7 bases between them. The CDR3 sequence is CASSSTGNTEAFF. In nucleotides, the CDR3 is TGTGCCAGCAGTTCGACAGGGAACACTGAAGCTTTCTTT.

This clone appeared a few times. The chain links TRBV7-8 to TRBJ2-2, with 9 nucleotides matching TRBD2. The CDR3 length is 15 residues. The germline V gene has CDR1 SGHVS and CDR2 FQNEAQ. With V trimmed by 3 bases and J by 6 bases, 5 bases remained unmatched. This chain's CDR3 is CASSFSGSGAGELFF. CDR3 sequence (DNA): TGTGCCAGCAGCTTTAGCGGGAGTGGGGCCGGGGAGCTGTTTTTT.

Here the CDR3 DNA reads TGTGCCAGCAGCTTGACTAGCGGCTCCTACGAGCAGTACTTC. The encoded protein is CASSLTSGSYEQYF. The chain recombines TRBV3-1 (or the pseudogene TRBV3-2) with TRBJ2-7; TRBD2 matches at 9 bases. The V gene end was trimmed by 5 bases and the J gene end by 0 bases; junction bases not matched to a gene: 2. From germline, CDR1 is LGHDT and CDR2 YNNKEL (reference sequence). The CDR3 runs to 14 residues.

V gene TRBV3-1 (or the pseudogene TRBV3-2) combines with J gene TRBJ2-1, with 7 nucleotides matching TRBD2. After removal of 6 bases from V and 4 bases from J, the junction contained 9 bases not matched to a gene. The germline CDR1 and CDR2 sequences are LGHDT and YNNKEL (reference sequence). The CDR3 covers 15 residues. The CDR3 region is CASRRTRGLYNEQFF. CDR3 coding DNA: TGTGCCAGCAGACGGACTAGAGGCTTATACAATGAGCAGTTCTTC.

The rearrangement links TRBV9 to TRBJ2-1; TRBD2 matches 7 bases. V trimming: 4 bases; J trimming: 2 bases; junction bases outside the gene matches: 6. The CDR3 runs 15 residues. Germline V gene lookup returns CDR1 SGDLS and CDR2 YYNGEE. CDR3 protein: CASSPRLATYNEQFF. CDR3 coding DNA: TGTGCCAGCAGCCCGCGACTAGCAACCTACAATGAGCAGTTCTTC.

The genes are TRBV9 and TRBJ2-1; possibly TRBD2 for D (5 bases). Germline-derived CDR1 and CDR2 are SGDLS and YYNGEE. The CDR3 runs 14 residues. V was shortened by 0 bases and J by 5 bases, with 9 bases between the two germline ends. This CDR3 reads CASSVAGNNNEQFF. The CDR3 DNA reads as TGTGCCAGCAGCGTAGCCGGGAATAACAATGAGCAGTTCTTC.

The chain links TRBV6-5 to TRBJ2-2; D not resolved. The CDR3 has 14 residues. Germline CDR1 MNHEY, CDR2 SVGAGI. The V end lost 8 bases, the J end lost 3 bases, and 13 bases lay between the germline ends. The CDR3 DNA reads as TGTGCCAGCTCCCGTCCTCGGGACACCGGGGAGCTGTTTTTT. Its protein is CASSRPRDTGELFF.

This clone came up once. The rearrangement uses TRBV13 and TRBJ2-2; 7 bases are shared with TRBD1. Germline V lookup: CDR1 PRHDT, CDR2 FYEKMQ (reference sequence). The CDR3 extends over 13 amino acids. The V gene end was trimmed by 6 bases and the J gene end by 6 bases; junction bases not matched to a gene: 4. The CDR3 here is CASRYQGAGELFF. CDR3 coding DNA: TGTGCCAGCAGATATCAGGGGGCCGGGGAGCTGTTTTTT.

This clone has just a few counts. V is TRBV10-1 and J is TRBJ2-1, with D possibly matching TRBD1 (5 bases). CDR1 is WNHNN and CDR2 is SYGVQD in the germline V gene (reference sequence). V lost 6 bases and J lost 5, with 11 bases in between. There are 13 residues in the CDR3. The CDR3 coding sequence is TGCGCCAGCAGGGCAGGGTACCACAATGAGCAGTTCTTC. Encoded protein: CASRAGYHNEQFF.

This chain links TRBV19 with TRBJ1-1, with 7 positions matching TRBD1. With V trimmed by 7 bases and J by 2 bases, 7 bases remained unmatched. The CDR3 has 14 residues. Germline V gives CDR1 LNHDA, CDR2 SQIVND (reference sequence). CDR3 bases: TGTGCCAGTATTCGACAGGGAAGAAACACTGAAGCTTTCTTT. It specifies CASIRQGRNTEAFF.

The rearrangement links TRBV19 to TRBJ1-4; D gene ambiguous. V was trimmed by 9 bases and J by 5 bases, leaving 19 bases between them. Germline V gives CDR1 LNHDA, CDR2 SQIVND (reference sequence). This CDR3 contains 15 residues. The CDR3 nucleotides read TGTGCCAGCCTCTCATCATTGGGCCTGAATGAAAAACTGTTTTTT. This sequence encodes CASLSSLGLNEKLFF.

V and J are TRBV2 and TRBJ2-7; D gene uncertain. V was cut by 6 bases and J by 0 bases, with 15 bases left in between. Germline V lookup: CDR1 SNHLY, CDR2 FYNNEI. CDR3 length equals 15 residues. CDR3 DNA: TGTGCCAGCAGGAAGATGAAAGCGTCCTCCTACGAGCAGTACTTC. Translation gives CASRKMKASSYEQYF.

This clone was counted ten times or more. This chain connects TRBV6-1 to TRBJ2-3, with 8 bases that match TRBD1. The CDR3 length is 16 residues. Germline CDR1 reads MNHNS; CDR2 reads SASEGT. The J segment lost 1 base and the V segment lost 0 bases, leaving 3 bases of the junction unmatched. The CDR3 coding sequence is TGTGCCAGCAGTGAAGCATCGGGACAGGGCACAGATACGCAGTATTTT. Amino acid sequence: CASSEASGQGTDTQYF.

CDR3 residues: CASSEGRVIRYEQYF. CDR3 in DNA: TGTGCCAGCAGTGAGGGTCGGGTAATAAGGTACGAGCAGTACTTC. The chain carries TRBV2 and TRBJ2-7, with no clear D. The germline gives CDR1 SNHLY, CDR2 FYNNEI. The CDR3 spans 15 residues. V was pared by 3 bases and J by 4 bases, with 16 bases between. Using reference TRBV2 and TRBJ2-7 for the parts outside the CDR3, the full variable domain is EPEVTQTPSHQVTQMGQEVILRCVPISNHLYFYWYRQILGQKVEFLVSFYNNEISEKSEIFDDQFSVERPDGSNFTLKIRSTKLEDSAMYFCASSEGRVIRYEQYFGPGTRLTVT.

The gene calls are TRBV28 and TRBJ1-2; 8 bases are shared with TRBD1. The germline gives CDR1 MDHEN, CDR2 SYDVKM. The junction had 6 bases not matched to a gene; V was cut back by 2 bases and J by 4 bases. This CDR3 is 15 amino acids long. CDR3 protein: CASSLDATGAYGYTF. For the CDR3, the DNA is TGTGCCAGCAGTTTAGACGCGACAGGGGCCTATGGCTACACCTTC.

The chain carries TRBV4-3 and TRBJ1-2, with TRBD1 matching 9 bases. This CDR3 contains 15 residues. The J segment lost 6 bases and the V segment lost 0 bases, leaving 5 bases of the junction unmatched. CDR1 and CDR2 from the germline V gene are LGHNA and YSLEER. CDR3 DNA: TGCGCCAGCAGCCAAGAGTCCGGGACAGGGAATGGCTACACCTTC. Its protein is CASSQESGTGNGYTF.